Presented here are 4 T cell receptor beta chains from one specimen sequenced in a study of siplizumab effects on memory and regulatory T cells. Clones were sequenced by immunoSEQ multiplex PCR, and TCRdb holds only the in-frame ones, with some missing. The sample holds 100,000 or so clones, 94% seen once. Sample: Tregs sorted from blood. All receptors come from a human donor in good health.

The chain couples TRBV30 to TRBJ2-3, with D maybe TRBD2 (5 bases). Trimming stripped 4 bases from V and 2 bases from J, with 13 bases between. The germline V gene has CDR1 GTSNPN and CDR2 SVGIG (reference sequence). This CDR3 contains 14 residues. The CDR3 region is CAWNRQRTTDTQYF. CDR3 bases: TGTGCCTGGAACCGCCAGCGGACCACAGATACGCAGTATTTT. Looking up the rest from reference TRBV30 and TRBJ2-3 gives the full variable domain: SQTIHQWPATLVQPVGSPLSLECTVEGTSNPNLYWYRQAAGRGLQLLFYSVGIGQISSEVPQNLSASRPQDRQFILSSKKLLLSDSGFYLCAWNRQRTTDTQYFGPGTRLTVL.

The chain uses TRBV29-1 and TRBJ2-7; D is perhaps TRBD1 (6 bases). CDR3 length equals 13 residues. V lost 2 bases, J lost 6 bases, and 14 bases lay in between. Germline V CDR1 and CDR2: SQVTM, ANQGSEA. The CDR3 DNA follows: TGCAGCGTTGAAAGACAGGAAGGTAGCGAGCAGTACTTC. It yields the protein CSVERQEGSEQYF.

This chain uses TRBV2 with TRBJ1-1; a possible D gene is TRBD1 (6 bases). The CDR3 loop spans 15 amino acids. In germline, CDR1 is SNHLY, CDR2 FYNNEI. Trimming took off 7 bases at V and 4 bases at J, with 19 bases between the two ends. The CDR3: CASNFGGRGGTEAFF. CDR3 nucleotides: TGTGCCAGCAATTTCGGGGGGCGCGGGGGCACTGAAGCTTTCTTT.

The chain combines TRBV9 with TRBJ1-2; 10 positions agree with TRBD1. Germline loops: CDR1 SGDLS, CDR2 YYNGEE. The CDR3 has 17 residues. After removal of 3 bases from V and 7 bases from J, the junction contained 15 bases not matched to a gene. This chain's CDR3 is CASSASSATGGAGGYTF. The CDR3 nucleotides are TGTGCCAGCAGCGCCTCATCCGCGACAGGGGGCGCAGGTGGCTACACCTTC.